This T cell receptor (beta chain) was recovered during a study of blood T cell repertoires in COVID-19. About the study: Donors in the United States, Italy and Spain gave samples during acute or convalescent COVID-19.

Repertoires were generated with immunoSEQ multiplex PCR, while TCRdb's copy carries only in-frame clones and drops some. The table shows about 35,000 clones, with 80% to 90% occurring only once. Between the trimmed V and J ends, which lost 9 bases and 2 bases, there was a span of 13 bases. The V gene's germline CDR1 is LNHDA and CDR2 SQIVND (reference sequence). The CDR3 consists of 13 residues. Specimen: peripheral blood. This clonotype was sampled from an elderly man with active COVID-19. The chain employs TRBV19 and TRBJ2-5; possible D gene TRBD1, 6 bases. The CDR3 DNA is TGTGCCAGCAGACAGGTTGGTCAAGAGACCCAGTACTTC. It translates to CASRQVGQETQYF. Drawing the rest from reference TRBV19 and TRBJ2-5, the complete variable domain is DGGITQSPKYLFRKEGQNVTLSCEQNLNHDAMYWYRQDPGQGLRLIYYSQIVNDFQKGDIAEGYSVSREKKESFPLTVTSAQKNPTAFYLCASRQVGQETQYFGPGTRLLVL.